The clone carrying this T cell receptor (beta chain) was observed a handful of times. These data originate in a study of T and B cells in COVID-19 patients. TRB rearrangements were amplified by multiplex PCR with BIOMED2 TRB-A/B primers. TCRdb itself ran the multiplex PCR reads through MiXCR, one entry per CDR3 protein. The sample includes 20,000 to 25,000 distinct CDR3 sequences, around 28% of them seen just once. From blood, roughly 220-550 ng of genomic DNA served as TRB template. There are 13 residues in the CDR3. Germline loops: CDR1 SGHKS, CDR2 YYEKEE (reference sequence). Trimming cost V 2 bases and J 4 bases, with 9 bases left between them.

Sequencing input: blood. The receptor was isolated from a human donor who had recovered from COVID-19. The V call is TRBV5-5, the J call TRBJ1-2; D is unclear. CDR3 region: CASSLGNGYGYTF. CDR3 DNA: TGTGCCAGCAGCTTAGGTAACGGCTATGGCTACACCTTC.